These 19 T cell receptor beta chains share one sample of origin, sequenced in a study of blood T cell repertoires in COVID-19. Repertoires were generated with immunoSEQ multiplex PCR, while TCRdb's copy carries only in-frame clones and drops some. The sample includes some 200,000 clones, under 95% of them seen just once. Sequencing was performed on peripheral blood. Source of these receptors: a man aged 25 to 45 with acute or convalescent COVID-19.

V gene TRBV11-1 combines with J gene TRBJ1-2; maybe TRBD1 (6 bases). Trimming pared 4 bases from V and 0 bases from J, leaving 15 bases between. The CDR3 length is 16 residues. From germline, CDR1 is SGHAT and CDR2 FQDESV (reference sequence). In DNA, the CDR3 is TGTGCCAGCAGCTCAAATACAGGGCCCTCTAACTATGGCTACACCTTC. Its translation: CASSSNTGPSNYGYTF.

V is TRBV7-3 and J is TRBJ1-3; TRBD1 might be the D (6 bases). The CDR3 covers 13 residues. The ends were cut back, 4 bases at V and 7 bases at J, with 11 bases in the middle. Germline V gene lookup returns CDR1 SGHTA and CDR2 FQGTGA. The CDR3 nucleotides read TGTGCCAGCAGCTACAGGGAGGGCAACACCATATATTTT. Encoded protein: CASSYREGNTIYF.

This rearrangement joins TRBV11-2 to TRBJ2-7; 10 bases line up with TRBD2. CDR1 and CDR2 (germline): SGHAT, FQNNGV. CDR3 size: 15 residues. With V trimmed by 2 bases and J by 3 bases, 4 bases remained unmatched. The CDR3 loop is CASSLSPSGSYEQYF. Here the CDR3 DNA reads TGTGCCAGCAGCTTATCGCCTAGCGGGAGCTACGAGCAGTACTTC.

The chain carries TRBV7-9 and TRBJ2-2; TRBD1 might be the D (6 bases). This CDR3 region has 17 residues. Germline CDR1 is SEHNR and CDR2 is FQNEAQ (reference sequence). Trimming pared 7 bases from V and 3 bases from J, leaving 21 bases between. DNA of the CDR3: TGTGCCAGCACCACACCTCCAATACAGGGCGACACCGGGGAGCTGTTTTTT. It codes for CASTTPPIQGDTGELFF. Based on the CDR3 plus reference TRBV7-9 and TRBJ2-2, the full variable domain is DTGVSQNPRHKITKRGQNVTFRCDPISEHNRLYWYRQTLGQGPEFLTYFQNEAQLEKSRLLSDRFSAERPKGSFSTLEIQRTEQGDSAMYLCASTTPPIQGDTGELFFGEGSRLTVL.

The chain couples TRBV28 to TRBJ1-5; unclear D gene. This CDR3 spans 12 amino acids. CDR1 is MDHEN and CDR2 is SYDVKM in the germline V gene. The CDR3 region is CASKEGNQPQHF. In DNA, the CDR3 is TGTGCATCGAAGGAGGGCAATCAGCCCCAGCATTTT.

The genes are TRBV9 and TRBJ2-1, with 8 bases matching TRBD2. The CDR3 covers 15 residues. Looked up from germline, CDR1 is SGDLS and CDR2 is YYNGEE. J lost 4 bases, V lost 4 bases, and 7 bases had no gene match. The CDR3 DNA is TGTGCCAGCAGCCCCAACGGGAGGGATTACAATGAGCAGTTCTTC. This sequence encodes CASSPNGRDYNEQFF.

This clone has only one observation. CDR3 in DNA: TGTGCCTGGAGTGTAACAGGGATTTCCTACGAGCAGTACTTC. This encodes CAWSVTGISYEQYF. V is TRBV30 and J is TRBJ2-7; TRBD1 is a possible D gene (6 bases). CDR1 and CDR2 from the germline V gene are GTSNPN and SVGIG (reference sequence). This CDR3 spans 14 amino acids. V was shortened by 0 bases and J by 1 base, with 10 bases between the two germline ends.

This clone came up once. This rearrangement joins TRBV9 to TRBJ2-3; TRBD1 aligns across 7 bases. The CDR3 covers 14 residues. CDR1 is SGDLS, CDR2 YYNGEE, per germline. V dropped 3 bases and J dropped 4; count of bases not matched to a gene: 5. The CDR3: CASSGHRGADTQYF. The CDR3 DNA reads as TGTGCCAGCAGCGGGCACAGGGGTGCAGATACGCAGTATTTT.

This chain uses TRBV5-1 with TRBJ2-7; 8 bases are a match to TRBD2. CDR3 size: 16 residues. Trimming at V came to 0 bases and at J to 0 bases, leaving 5 bases not matched to a gene. Germline assignment: CDR1 SGHRS and CDR2 YFSETQ. The CDR3 DNA is TGCGCCAGCAGCTTGGAGTTAGCGGGGTTCTCCTACGAGCAGTACTTC. It codes for CASSLELAGFSYEQYF. Looking up the rest from reference TRBV5-1 and TRBJ2-7 gives the full variable domain: KAGVTQTPRYLIKTRGQQVTLSCSPISGHRSVSWYQQTPGQGLQFLFEYFSETQRNKGNFPGRFSGRQFSNSRSEMNVSTLELGDSALYLCASSLELAGFSYEQYFGPGTRLTVT.

The chain is built from TRBV7-9 and TRBJ2-1; D possibly corresponds to TRBD2 (6 bases). V gave up 3 bases and J gave up 4 bases, with 7 bases separating them. CDR1 and CDR2 from the germline V gene are SEHNR and FQNEAQ (reference sequence). CDR3 size: 13 residues. The CDR3: CASSLSGYNEQFF. The CDR3 nucleotides read TGTGCCAGCAGCTTGAGCGGGTACAATGAGCAGTTCTTC.

The sample holds one count of this clone. The genes are TRBV18 and TRBJ2-7; D unclear. The CDR3 contains 14 residues. The germline V gene has CDR1 KGHSH and CDR2 LQKENI. Trimming pared 0 bases from V and 3 bases from J, leaving 9 bases between. CDR3 sequence (DNA): TGTGCCAGCTCACCACCCGGGTTGAGCTACGAGCAGTACTTC. Its protein product is CASSPPGLSYEQYF. Combining the CDR3 with reference TRBV18 and TRBJ2-7 gives the whole variable domain NAGVMQNPRHLVRRRGQEARLRCSPMKGHSHVYWYRQLPEEGLKFMVYLQKENIIDESGMPKERFSAEFPKEGPSILRIQQVVRGDSAAYFCASSPPGLSYEQYFGPGTRLTVT.

The CDR3 nucleotides read TGTGCCTGGAGTGTACCTTTCTCGGGACAGATGAATCAGCCCCAGCATTTT. Translated: CAWSVPFSGQMNQPQHF. The chain combines TRBV30 with TRBJ1-5, with 7 bases matching TRBD1. The CDR3 covers 17 residues. V lost 0 bases to trimming and J lost 4 bases; unmatched junction nucleotides: 12. The germline gives CDR1 GTSNPN, CDR2 SVGIG (reference sequence).

This clone was seen more than once but under ten times. The chain links TRBV11-3 to TRBJ2-2, with TRBD2 matching 8 bases. From germline, CDR1 is SGHNT and CDR2 YENEEA. The trim removed 1 base at V and 5 bases at J, leaving 6 bases unmatched. The CDR3 is made up of 16 amino acids. The CDR3 DNA reads TGTGCCAGCAGCTTAGGTCCAGCGGGGGTGACCGGGGAGCTGTTTTTT. Its protein product is CASSLGPAGVTGELFF. The full variable domain, with the rest looked up from reference TRBV11-3 and TRBJ2-2, is EAGVVQSPRYKIIEKKQPVAFWCNPISGHNTLYWYLQNLGQGPELLIRYENEEAVDDSQLPKDRFSAERLKGVDSTLKIQPAELGDSAVYLCASSLGPAGVTGELFFGEGSRLTVL.

DNA of the CDR3: TGTGCCAGCAGCTTTGGGCAGGCGGGATCCAATCAGCCCCAGCATTTT. Translated: CASSFGQAGSNQPQHF. The rearrangement uses TRBV7-2 and TRBJ1-5, with D hard to call. CDR3 length: 16 amino acids. V lost 3 bases, J lost 3 bases, and 15 bases lay in between. Looked up from germline, CDR1 is SGHTA and CDR2 is FQGNSA.

The table lists this clone with a few counts. The chain carries TRBV7-6 and TRBJ2-1; 14 nucleotides match TRBD2. Germline V gene data show CDR1 as SGHVS and CDR2 as FNYEAQ. The CDR3 loop spans 16 amino acids. V was pared by 5 bases and J by 9 bases, with 9 bases of the junction left unmatched. The CDR3 loop is CASSPGLAGGRGEQFF. CDR3 DNA sequence: TGTGCCAGCAGCCCAGGACTAGCGGGGGGCCGGGGTGAGCAGTTCTTC. The variable domain in full, with the rest retrieved from reference TRBV7-6 and TRBJ2-1, is GAGVSQSPRYKVTKRGQDVALRCDPISGHVSLYWYRQALGQGPEFLTYFNYEAQQDKSGLPNDRFSAERPEGSISTLTIQRTEQRDSAMYRCASSPGLAGGRGEQFFGPGTRLTVL.

This sequence joins TRBV14 and TRBJ1-3; maybe TRBD1 (6 bases). Between the trimmed V and J ends, which lost 0 bases and 4 bases, there was a span of 10 bases. The CDR3 spans 15 residues. Germline V gene sequence: CDR1 SGHDN, CDR2 FVKESK. In DNA form, the CDR3 reads TGTGCCAGCAGCCAAGATTACAGGGCGGGAAACACCATATATTTT. This translates into CASSQDYRAGNTIYF.

V is TRBV5-4 and J is TRBJ2-7; 14 bases agree with TRBD2. The V segment lost 1 base and the J segment 6 bases; nucleotides outside the gene matches: 3. Germline V CDR1 and CDR2: SGHNT, YYREEE (reference sequence). The CDR3 totals 15 residues. The CDR3 region has the DNA TGTGCCAGCAGCTTGTACGGGACTAGCGGGAGCGAGCAGTACTTC. Protein product: CASSLYGTSGSEQYF.

The chain couples TRBV30 to TRBJ2-5, with unresolved D. This CDR3 spans 13 amino acids. CDR1 and CDR2 (germline): GTSNPN, SVGIG (reference sequence). The V end was cut by 3 bases, the J end by 2 bases, with 10 bases between. CDR3 coding DNA: TGTGCCTGGAGCCCCAGTGATCAAGAGACCCAGTACTTC. Translating gives CAWSPSDQETQYF.

The chain combines TRBV6-6 with TRBJ2-7; D not resolved. The CDR3 runs to 15 residues. CDR1 MNHNY and CDR2 SVGAGI come from the germline V gene (reference sequence). V lost 3 bases and J lost 8, with 20 bases in between. Here the CDR3 DNA reads TGTGCCAGCAGTTATCGTCAAGTAACTCGTTCCAAGCAGTACTTC. Translating gives CASSYRQVTRSKQYF.